This TCR beta chain derives from a study of T cell repertoires in cytomegalovirus infection. In the study overall: Both a matching HLA type and CMV infection were indicated by public TCR beta signatures. Notes on the study in general: The ex vivo response showed dominance by HLA-C-restricted CMV-specific TCR beta clonotypes. The study identified carriers of CMV plus the relevant HLA from cumulative public TCR beta family frequency.

This clonotype was seen a few times. The target antigen is unknown. TCRdb re-called the reads through MiXCR, storing one row per CDR3 protein. The data hold around 900,000 distinct CDR3 sequences, with about 33% observed a single time. V gave up 6 bases and J gave up 6 bases, with 11 bases separating them. The CDR3 consists of 12 residues. Sample: cultured CD8+ T cells from PBMCs, taken from culture after CMV antigen stimulation. This sequence originates from a human donor in good health (CMV status not recorded). Some clones in this sample may be carry-over from other donors' samples. V usage is TRBV12-3 or TRBV12-4 and J usage is TRBJ1-2, with D uncertain. The CDR3 region is CASSQIPDGYTF. The CDR3 DNA reads as TGTGCCAGCAGCCAAATACCCGATGGCTACACCTTC.